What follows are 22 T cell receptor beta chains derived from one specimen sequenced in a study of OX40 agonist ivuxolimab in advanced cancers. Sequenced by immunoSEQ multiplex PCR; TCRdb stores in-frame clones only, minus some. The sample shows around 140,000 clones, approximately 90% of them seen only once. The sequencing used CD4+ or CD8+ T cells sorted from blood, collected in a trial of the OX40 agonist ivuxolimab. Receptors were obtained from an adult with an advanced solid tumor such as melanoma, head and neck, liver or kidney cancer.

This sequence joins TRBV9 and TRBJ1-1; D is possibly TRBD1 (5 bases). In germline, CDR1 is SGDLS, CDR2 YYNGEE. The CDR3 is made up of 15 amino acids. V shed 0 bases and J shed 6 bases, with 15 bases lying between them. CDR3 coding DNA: TGTGCCAGCAGCGTAGCAGGAAATAAGGGGTCTGAAGCTTTCTTT. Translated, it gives CASSVAGNKGSEAFF. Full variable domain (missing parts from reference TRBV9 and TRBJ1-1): DSGVTQTPKHLITATGQRVTLRCSPRSGDLSVYWYQQSLDQGLQFLIQYYNGEERAKGNILERFSAQQFPDLHSELNLSSLELGDSALYFCASSVAGNKGSEAFFGQGTRLTVV.

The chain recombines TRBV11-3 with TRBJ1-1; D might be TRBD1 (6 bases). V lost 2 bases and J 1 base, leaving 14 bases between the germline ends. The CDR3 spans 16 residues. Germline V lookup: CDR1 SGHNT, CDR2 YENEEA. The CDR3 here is CASSLPPGAPNTEAFF. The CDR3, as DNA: TGTGCCAGCAGCTTACCTCCGGGGGCTCCGAACACTGAAGCTTTCTTT.

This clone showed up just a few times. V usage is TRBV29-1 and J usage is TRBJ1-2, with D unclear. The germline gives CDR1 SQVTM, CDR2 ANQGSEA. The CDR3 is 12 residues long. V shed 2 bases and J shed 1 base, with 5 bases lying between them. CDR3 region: CSVEWGNYGYTF. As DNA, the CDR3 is TGCAGCGTTGAATGGGGTAACTATGGCTACACCTTC.

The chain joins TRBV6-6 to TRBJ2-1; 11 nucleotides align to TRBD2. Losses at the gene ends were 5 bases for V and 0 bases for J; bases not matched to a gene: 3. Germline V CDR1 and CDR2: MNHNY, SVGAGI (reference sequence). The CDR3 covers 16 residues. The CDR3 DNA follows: TGTGCCAGCAGTGGGCTAGCGGGGGGCTCCTACAATGAGCAGTTCTTC. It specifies CASSGLAGGSYNEQFF.

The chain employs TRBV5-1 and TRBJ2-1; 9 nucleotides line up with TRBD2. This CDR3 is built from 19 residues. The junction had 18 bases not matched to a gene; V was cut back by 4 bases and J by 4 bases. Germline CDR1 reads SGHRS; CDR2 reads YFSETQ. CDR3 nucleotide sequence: TGCGCCAGCAGCCTTCGGCCTTCGACTAGCGGAAATGGGTACAATGAGCAGTTCTTC. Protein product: CASSLRPSTSGNGYNEQFF.

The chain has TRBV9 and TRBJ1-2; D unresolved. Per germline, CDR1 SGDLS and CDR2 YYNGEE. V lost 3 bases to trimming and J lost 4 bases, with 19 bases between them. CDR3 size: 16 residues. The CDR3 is CASSDSAGSGGYGYTF. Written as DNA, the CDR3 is TGTGCCAGCAGCGACTCCGCGGGGAGTGGAGGCTATGGCTACACCTTC.

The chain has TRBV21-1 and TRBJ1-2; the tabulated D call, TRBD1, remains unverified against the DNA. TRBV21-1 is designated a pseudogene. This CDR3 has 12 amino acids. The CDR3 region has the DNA TGTGCCAGCAGCGCCAAACAGGAGGGCTACACCTTC. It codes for CASSAKQEGYTF.

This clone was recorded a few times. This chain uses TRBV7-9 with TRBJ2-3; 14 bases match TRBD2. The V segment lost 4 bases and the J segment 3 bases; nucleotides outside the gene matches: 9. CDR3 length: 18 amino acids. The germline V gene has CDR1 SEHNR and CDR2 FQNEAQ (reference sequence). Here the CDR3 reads CASSSRLAGGKRTDTQYF. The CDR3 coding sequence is TGTGCCAGCAGCTCAAGACTAGCGGGAGGGAAGAGAACAGATACGCAGTATTTT.

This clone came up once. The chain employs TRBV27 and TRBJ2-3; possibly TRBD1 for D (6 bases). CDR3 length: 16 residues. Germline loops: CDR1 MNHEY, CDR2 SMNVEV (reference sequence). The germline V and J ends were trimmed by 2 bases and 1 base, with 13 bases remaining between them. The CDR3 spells CASSLQGGSRTDTQYF. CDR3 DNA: TGTGCCAGCAGTTTACAAGGGGGATCTCGCACAGATACGCAGTATTTT.

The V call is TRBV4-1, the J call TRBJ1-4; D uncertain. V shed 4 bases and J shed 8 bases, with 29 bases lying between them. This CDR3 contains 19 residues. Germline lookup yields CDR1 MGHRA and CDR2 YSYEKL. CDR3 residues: CASSRRTSPTFDRGEKLFF. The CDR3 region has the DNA TGCGCCAGCAGCCGCCGGACCTCCCCGACATTCGATCGTGGGGAAAAACTGTTTTTT.

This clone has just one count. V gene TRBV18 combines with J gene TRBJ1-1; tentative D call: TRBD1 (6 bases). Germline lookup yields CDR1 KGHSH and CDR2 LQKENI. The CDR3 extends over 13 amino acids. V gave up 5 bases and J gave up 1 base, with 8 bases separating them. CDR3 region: CASSSGQNTEAFF. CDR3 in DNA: TGTGCCAGCTCATCGGGACAGAACACTGAAGCTTTCTTT.

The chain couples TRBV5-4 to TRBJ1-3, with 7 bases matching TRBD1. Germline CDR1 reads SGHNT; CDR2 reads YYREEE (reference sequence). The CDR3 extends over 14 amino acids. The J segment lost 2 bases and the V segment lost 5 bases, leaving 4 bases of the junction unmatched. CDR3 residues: CASSPDRAGNTIYF. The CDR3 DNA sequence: TGTGCCAGCAGTCCCGACAGGGCTGGAAACACCATATATTTT.

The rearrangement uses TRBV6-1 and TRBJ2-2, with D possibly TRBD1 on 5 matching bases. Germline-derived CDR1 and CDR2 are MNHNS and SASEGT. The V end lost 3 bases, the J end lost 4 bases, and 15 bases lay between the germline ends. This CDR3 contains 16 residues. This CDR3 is CASSDIDSRSTGELFF. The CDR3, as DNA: TGTGCCAGCAGTGATATCGACAGTAGAAGCACCGGGGAGCTGTTTTTT.

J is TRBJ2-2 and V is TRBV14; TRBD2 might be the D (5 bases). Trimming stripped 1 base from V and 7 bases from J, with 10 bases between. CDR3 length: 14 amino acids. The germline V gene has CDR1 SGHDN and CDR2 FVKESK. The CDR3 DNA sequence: TGTGCCAGCAGCCAAGTTGGGGAGCTCGGGGAGCTGTTTTTT. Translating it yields CASSQVGELGELFF.

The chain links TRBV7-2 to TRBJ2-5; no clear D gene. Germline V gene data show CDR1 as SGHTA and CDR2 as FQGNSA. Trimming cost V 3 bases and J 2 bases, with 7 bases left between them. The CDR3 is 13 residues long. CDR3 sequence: CASSLAMQETQYF. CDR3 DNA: TGTGCCAGCAGCTTGGCGATGCAAGAGACCCAGTACTTC.

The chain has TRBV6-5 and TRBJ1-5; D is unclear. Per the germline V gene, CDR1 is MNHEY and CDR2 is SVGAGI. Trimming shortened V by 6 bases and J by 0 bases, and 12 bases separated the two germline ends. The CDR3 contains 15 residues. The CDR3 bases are TGTGCCAGCAGCCTGACTCGTAATAGCAATCAGCCCCAGCATTTT. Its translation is CASSLTRNSNQPQHF.

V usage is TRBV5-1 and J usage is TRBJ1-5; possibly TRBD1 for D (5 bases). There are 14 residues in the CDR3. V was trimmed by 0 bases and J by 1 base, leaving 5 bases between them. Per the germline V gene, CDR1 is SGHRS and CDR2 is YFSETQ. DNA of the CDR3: TGCGCCAGCAGCTTGGCAGGGAGCAATCAGCCCCAGCATTTT. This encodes CASSLAGSNQPQHF.

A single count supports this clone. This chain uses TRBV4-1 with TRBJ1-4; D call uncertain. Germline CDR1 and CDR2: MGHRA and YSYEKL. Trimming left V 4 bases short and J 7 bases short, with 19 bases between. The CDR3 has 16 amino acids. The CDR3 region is CASSPGFGGNAEKLFF. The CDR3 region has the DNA TGCGCCAGCAGCCCCGGGTTCGGAGGAAACGCTGAAAAACTGTTTTTT.

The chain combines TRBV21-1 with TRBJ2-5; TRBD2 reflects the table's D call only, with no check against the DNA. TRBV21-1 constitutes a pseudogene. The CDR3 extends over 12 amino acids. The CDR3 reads CASSRGQETQYF. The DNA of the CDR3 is TGTGCCAGCAGCCGGGGTCAAGAGACCCAGTACTTC.

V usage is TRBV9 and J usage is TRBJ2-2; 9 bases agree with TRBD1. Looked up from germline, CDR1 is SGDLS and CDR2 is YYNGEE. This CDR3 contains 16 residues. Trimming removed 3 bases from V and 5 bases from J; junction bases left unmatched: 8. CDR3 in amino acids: CASSADSGQGTGELFF. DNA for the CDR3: TGTGCCAGCAGCGCCGATTCGGGACAGGGTACCGGGGAGCTGTTTTTT.

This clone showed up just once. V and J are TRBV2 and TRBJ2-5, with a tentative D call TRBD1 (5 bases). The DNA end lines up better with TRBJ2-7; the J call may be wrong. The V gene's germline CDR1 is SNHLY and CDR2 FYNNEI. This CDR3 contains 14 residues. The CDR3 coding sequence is TGTGCCAGCAGTGTAGACAGACCGACCTACGAGCAGTACTTC. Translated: CASSVDRPTYEQYF.

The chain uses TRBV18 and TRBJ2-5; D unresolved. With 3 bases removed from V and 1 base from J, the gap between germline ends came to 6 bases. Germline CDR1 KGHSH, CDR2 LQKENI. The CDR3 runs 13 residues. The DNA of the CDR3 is TGTGCCAGCTCACCGGTCTCCCAAGAGACCCAGTACTTC. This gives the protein CASSPVSQETQYF.